Shown below are 26 T cell receptor beta chains from a single sample sequenced in a study of blood T cell repertoires in COVID-19. Data came from immunoSEQ multiplex PCR; TCRdb stores just in-frame clones and leaves some out. The sample has 180,000 or so clones; about 87% are singletons. The source material was peripheral blood. The receptors stem from a woman in her twenties or thirties with acute or convalescent COVID-19.

The chain couples TRBV7-2 to TRBJ2-7; D not certain. The CDR3 is 13 amino acids. Per germline, CDR1 SGHTA and CDR2 FQGNSA. V lost 4 bases and J 3 bases, leaving 10 bases between the germline ends. CDR3: CASSSSPIYEQYF. As DNA, the CDR3 is TGTGCCAGCAGCTCAAGTCCTATCTACGAGCAGTACTTC.

This clone has just a few counts. The J gene is TRBJ2-5, the V gene TRBV6-5; no definite D call. This CDR3 comprises 14 residues. Trimming took off 0 bases at V and 2 bases at J, with 7 bases between the two ends. CDR1 and CDR2 from the germline V gene are MNHEY and SVGAGI. DNA for the CDR3: TGTGCCAGCAGTTACTCGGTCGGGCAAGAGACCCAGTACTTC. Its translation: CASSYSVGQETQYF.

The J gene is TRBJ2-2, the V gene TRBV6-5; D uncertain. The CDR3 consists of 11 residues. Germline V lookup: CDR1 MNHEY, CDR2 SVGAGI. Trimming stripped 10 bases from V and 8 bases from J, with 11 bases between. The DNA for the CDR3 is TGTGCCATCAAACTTTGGGGGGAGCTGTTTTTT. This sequence encodes CAIKLWGELFF.

Here the CDR3 DNA reads TGCGCCAGCAGCGCGACTCCTACCACCTACAATGAGCAGTTCTTC. This gives the protein CASSATPTTYNEQFF. The rearrangement joins TRBV5-1 to TRBJ2-1; D is uncertain. V was pared by 4 bases and J by 2 bases, with 13 bases between. The CDR3 is 15 amino acids. Germline CDR1 reads SGHRS; CDR2 reads YFSETQ. The variable domain in full, completed from reference TRBV5-1 and TRBJ2-1, reads KAGVTQTPRYLIKTRGQQVTLSCSPISGHRSVSWYQQTPGQGLQFLFEYFSETQRNKGNFPGRFSGRQFSNSRSEMNVSTLELGDSALYLCASSATPTTYNEQFFGPGTRLTVL.

The chain links TRBV29-1 to TRBJ2-5; 13 bases are shared with TRBD2. CDR1 is SQVTM, CDR2 ANQGSEA, per germline. The trim removed 6 bases at V and 1 base at J, leaving 2 bases unmatched. The CDR3 totals 14 residues. The chain's CDR3 is CSVRTSGGQETQYF. CDR3 coding DNA: TGCAGCGTCCGGACTAGCGGGGGCCAAGAGACCCAGTACTTC.

This clone was seen just once. The genes are TRBV28 and TRBJ2-7; maybe TRBD1 (5 bases). The CDR3 consists of 15 residues. Looked up from germline, CDR1 is MDHEN and CDR2 is SYDVKM. Trimming pared 4 bases from V and 1 base from J, leaving 14 bases between. The CDR3 here is CASSSWTRLSYEQYF. In DNA form, the CDR3 reads TGTGCCAGCAGTTCTTGGACACGACTTTCCTACGAGCAGTACTTC.

This chain links TRBV5-1 with TRBJ2-1; 13 bases agree with TRBD2. The CDR3 covers 15 residues. Looked up from germline, CDR1 is SGHRS and CDR2 is YFSETQ. Trimming cost V 4 bases and J 6 bases; bases outside gene matches: 4. CDR3 sequence (DNA): TGCGCCAGCAGCAAGGGACTAGCGGGGCTCAATGAGCAGTTCTTC. Translation gives CASSKGLAGLNEQFF. Complete variable domain (other parts from reference TRBV5-1 and TRBJ2-1): KAGVTQTPRYLIKTRGQQVTLSCSPISGHRSVSWYQQTPGQGLQFLFEYFSETQRNKGNFPGRFSGRQFSNSRSEMNVSTLELGDSALYLCASSKGLAGLNEQFFGPGTRLTVL.

CDR3 bases: TGTGCCAGCAGCTTAAATCGGGAGGGGAACATTCAGTACTTC. This sequence encodes CASSLNREGNIQYF. This rearrangement joins TRBV11-2 to TRBJ2-4; TRBD2 matches at 8 bases. CDR3 length: 14 amino acids. Germline V gene sequence: CDR1 SGHAT, CDR2 FQNNGV. The trim removed 2 bases at V and 7 bases at J, leaving 4 bases unmatched.

The chain combines TRBV2 with TRBJ2-1; TRBD1 aligns across 7 bases. Trimming removed 6 bases from V and 2 bases from J; junction bases left unmatched: 10. CDR3 length equals 16 residues. Germline-derived CDR1 and CDR2 are SNHLY and FYNNEI. DNA for the CDR3: TGTGCCAGCAGGGAACGACAGGGCCGGGCCTACAATGAGCAGTTCTTC. It encodes CASRERQGRAYNEQFF.

This clone appeared once. In DNA, the CDR3 is TGCAGCGTTGCTTGGAGCTCTGGAAACACCATATATTTT. Amino acids: CSVAWSSGNTIYF. The chain combines TRBV29-1 with TRBJ1-3; unclear D gene. The V end lost 4 bases, the J end lost 0 bases, and 7 bases lay between the germline ends. This CDR3 spans 13 amino acids. CDR1 is SQVTM, CDR2 ANQGSEA, per germline.

The CDR3 protein is CASERERTGELFF. In DNA, the CDR3 is TGTGCCAGCGAGCGGGAGCGGACCGGGGAGCTGTTTTTT. The V and J genes are TRBV9 and TRBJ2-2, with TRBD2 matching over 8 bases. The V segment lost 7 bases and the J segment 5 bases; nucleotides outside the gene matches: 4. This CDR3 contains 13 residues. Germline V lookup: CDR1 SGDLS, CDR2 YYNGEE.

The V and J genes are TRBV5-8 and TRBJ1-1; 8 bases match TRBD1. This CDR3 region has 15 residues. The V gene's germline CDR1 is SGHTS and CDR2 YDEGEE. V trimming: 3 bases; J trimming: 12 bases; junction bases outside the gene matches: 16. CDR3 region: CASSYRTGLEGRTFF. The CDR3 region has the DNA TGTGCCAGCAGCTACCGGACAGGGCTAGAGGGCAGGACTTTCTTT.

The chain uses TRBV28 and TRBJ2-7; D perhaps matches TRBD1 (7 bases). V shed 7 bases and J shed 4 bases, with 26 bases lying between them. The CDR3 spans 17 residues. CDR1 and CDR2 (germline): MDHEN, SYDVKM. The CDR3 sequence: CASTKPRGAPNFYEQYF. For the CDR3, the DNA is TGTGCCAGCACCAAGCCCAGGGGGGCCCCTAATTTTTACGAGCAGTACTTC.

The CDR3 DNA is TGTGCCACTCTAGGGGGGGGCACAGATACGCAGTATTTT. Translating gives CATLGGGTDTQYF. The rearrangement links TRBV18 to TRBJ2-3; D perhaps matches TRBD2 (7 bases). Trimming cost V 10 bases and J 1 base, with 12 bases left between them. CDR3 length: 13 residues. Germline loops: CDR1 KGHSH, CDR2 LQKENI.

This clone came up once. The chain employs TRBV3-1 (or the pseudogene TRBV3-2) and TRBJ2-1; D perhaps matches TRBD2 (6 bases). V was trimmed by 4 bases and J by 4 bases, leaving 14 bases between them. Germline V gene sequence: CDR1 LGHDT, CDR2 YNNKEL (reference sequence). This CDR3 has 15 amino acids. The CDR3: CASSLLAARYNEQFF. In DNA form, the CDR3 reads TGTGCCAGCAGCCTATTAGCGGCTCGTTACAATGAGCAGTTCTTC.

This chain links TRBV2 with TRBJ2-3; a possible D gene is TRBD1 (6 bases). Germline V gives CDR1 SNHLY, CDR2 FYNNEI. Trimming left V 6 bases short and J 6 bases short, with 16 bases between. The length of the CDR3 is 14 residues. The CDR3 DNA reads TGTGCCAGCAGATGGTGGGGGCGCTCGGATACGCAGTATTTT. This encodes CASRWWGRSDTQYF.

The rearrangement joins TRBV27 to TRBJ2-7; TRBD1 is a possible D gene (6 bases). Germline V gene sequence: CDR1 MNHEY, CDR2 SMNVEV (reference sequence). V lost 6 bases and J lost 6, with 12 bases in between. This CDR3 is 12 amino acids long. The CDR3 loop is CASRSQGGEQYF. The DNA for the CDR3 is TGTGCCAGCAGATCCCAAGGGGGCGAGCAGTACTTC.

V and J are TRBV28 and TRBJ2-3; the D gene is possibly TRBD2 (5 bases). Between the trimmed V and J ends, which lost 10 bases and 0 bases, there was a span of 17 bases. Germline V gives CDR1 MDHEN, CDR2 SYDVKM. This CDR3 is built from 15 residues. CDR3 bases: TGTGCCACCGTTTCCCTAGCAGGTAGCACAGATACGCAGTATTTT. Amino acid sequence: CATVSLAGSTDTQYF.

The chain uses TRBV5-4 and TRBJ1-1; D unresolved. V dropped 0 bases and J dropped 3 bases, with 9 bases sitting between them. This CDR3 contains 14 residues. CDR1 and CDR2 (germline): SGHNT, YYREEE (reference sequence). CDR3 region: CASSLGARDTEAFF. DNA for the CDR3: TGTGCCAGCAGCTTGGGCGCCCGGGACACTGAAGCTTTCTTT.

This clone was counted a single time. The V gene is TRBV5-6, the J gene TRBJ1-5; D is uncertain. Germline values: CDR1 SGHDT, CDR2 YYEEEE. The CDR3 loop spans 14 amino acids. V was shortened by 1 base and J by 1 base, with 6 bases between the two germline ends. The CDR3 here is CASSLFQSNQPQHF. CDR3 nucleotides: TGTGCCAGCAGCTTGTTTCAGAGCAATCAGCCCCAGCATTTT.

This chain connects TRBV5-1 to TRBJ2-1; 11 positions match TRBD2. There are 14 residues in the CDR3. Germline loops: CDR1 SGHRS, CDR2 YFSETQ. V trimming: 5 bases; J trimming: 8 bases; junction bases outside the gene matches: 6. CDR3 DNA: TGCGCCAGCAGTATAGCGGGAGGGCCATATGAGCAGTTCTTC. Protein product: CASSIAGGPYEQFF.

The chain couples TRBV6-1 to TRBJ1-1; no clear D gene. CDR3 length: 13 residues. Trimming took 1 base from V and 5 from J, leaving 8 bases between them. In germline, CDR1 is MNHNS, CDR2 SASEGT. The CDR3 loop reads CASSEVEGTEAFF. CDR3 DNA: TGTGCCAGCAGTGAAGTTGAGGGAACTGAAGCTTTCTTT.

The chain recombines TRBV6-6 with TRBJ2-7, with a tentative D call TRBD1 (5 bases). CDR3 length: 16 amino acids. Germline V gene data show CDR1 as MNHNY and CDR2 as SVGAGI (reference sequence). The V and J ends lost 3 bases and 0 bases respectively, with 15 bases between them. The CDR3 nucleotides are TGTGCCAGCAGTTATACAGGAATTCGAAGCTCCTACGAGCAGTACTTC. Translating gives CASSYTGIRSSYEQYF.

The chain uses TRBV27 and TRBJ1-2; 7 nucleotides agree with TRBD1. Germline assignment: CDR1 MNHEY and CDR2 SMNVEV (reference sequence). The CDR3 loop spans 15 amino acids. Trimming took 2 bases from V and 3 from J; bases not matched to a gene: 6. The CDR3 protein is CASSLRAGGDYGYTF. As DNA, the CDR3 is TGTGCCAGCAGTTTACGGGCAGGGGGAGACTATGGCTACACCTTC.

The chain couples TRBV28 to TRBJ1-2; 7 positions agree with TRBD1. V dropped 3 bases and J dropped 3; count of bases not matched to a gene: 4. CDR1 is MDHEN, CDR2 SYDVKM, per germline. The CDR3 spans 14 residues. The CDR3 loop reads CASSLAGTDYGYTF. CDR3 nucleotide sequence: TGTGCCAGCAGTTTGGCTGGGACAGACTATGGCTACACCTTC.

The chain is built from TRBV28 and TRBJ2-1, with 15 bases lining up with TRBD2. V dropped 5 bases and J dropped 9; count of bases not matched to a gene: 8. This CDR3 is 16 amino acids long. CDR1 and CDR2 from the germline V gene are MDHEN and SYDVKM. CDR3: CASSRTSGRVIFEQFF. In DNA, the CDR3 is TGTGCCAGCAGTCGGACTAGCGGGAGGGTAATTTTTGAGCAGTTCTTC.